Below, 23 T cell receptor beta chains from the same sample are listed, as sequenced in a study of cytomegalovirus exposure and HLA in healthy donors (dated by TCRdb to about 2017). Library creation used the immunoSEQ multiplex PCR assay. TCRdb took over this immuneACCESS table, retaining in-frame rearrangements with V and J assigned. Such tables are incomplete; in checked studies, under half of the missing clones stem from an unresolved V gene, and the remainder is unexplained. This sample gives under 400,000 clones in total; roughly 85% of them show up just once. The ten largest clones capture approximately 0.8% of the sample. The specimen sequenced was PBMCs. Every receptor here comes from a woman younger than 30 in good health and CMV-seronegative.

J is TRBJ2-1 and V is TRBV11-3, with TRBD1 as a possible D gene (5 bases). Trimming took 1 base from V and 8 from J, leaving 6 bases between them. The CDR3 sequence is 12 residues long. Germline CDR1 is SGHNT and CDR2 is YENEEA. CDR3 region: CASSLARDEQFF. CDR3 DNA: TGTGCCAGCAGCTTAGCCAGGGATGAGCAGTTCTTC.

The genes are TRBV2 and TRBJ2-3; D not certain. The germline gives CDR1 SNHLY, CDR2 FYNNEI. This CDR3 spans 13 amino acids. V was trimmed by 4 bases and J by 3 bases, leaving 8 bases between them. The CDR3 sequence: CASSAYVTDTQYF. DNA for the CDR3: TGTGCCAGCAGTGCCTACGTTACAGATACGCAGTATTTT.

The gene calls are TRBV29-1 and TRBJ1-4, with TRBD1 matching 11 bases. With 4 bases clipped from V and 8 bases from J, the junction kept 9 bases outside the gene matches. Per the germline V gene, CDR1 is SQVTM and CDR2 is ANQGSEA. The CDR3 contains 15 residues. The CDR3 region is CSVGRSGQGAEKLFF. In DNA, the CDR3 is TGCAGCGTTGGGCGCTCCGGACAGGGGGCGGAAAAACTGTTTTTT.

J is TRBJ1-2 and V is TRBV6-5, with a possible D match to TRBD1 (6 bases). Germline V gene sequence: CDR1 MNHEY, CDR2 SVGAGI. This CDR3 contains 14 residues. Trimming took 4 bases from V and 0 from J, leaving 9 bases between them. CDR3 sequence reads: CASSFGQSNYGYTF. As DNA, the CDR3 is TGTGCCAGCAGTTTCGGACAGTCTAACTATGGCTACACCTTC.

The rearrangement links TRBV2 to TRBJ1-6; perhaps TRBD1 as D (5 bases). This CDR3 region has 16 residues. Trimming took off 6 bases at V and 7 bases at J, with 19 bases between the two ends. The germline V gene encodes CDR1 SNHLY and CDR2 FYNNEI. DNA of the CDR3: TGTGCCAGCAGCGACCCCTCGCAGGGCTTAAATTCACCCCTCCACTTT. Residues: CASSDPSQGLNSPLHF.

The chain joins TRBV28 to TRBJ2-1; 12 nucleotides align to TRBD1. V trimming: 5 bases; J trimming: 10 bases; junction bases outside the gene matches: 6. Germline V gene lookup returns CDR1 MDHEN and CDR2 SYDVKM. There are 14 residues in the CDR3. CDR3 loop: CASSLGQGAREQFF. In DNA form, the CDR3 reads TGTGCCAGCAGTCTGGGACAGGGGGCGCGGGAGCAGTTCTTC.

This chain links TRBV11-2 with TRBJ1-3; possible D gene TRBD1, 6 bases. The CDR3 extends over 17 amino acids. The V end lost 1 base, the J end lost 0 bases, and 13 bases lay between the germline ends. Germline V gene data show CDR1 as SGHAT and CDR2 as FQNNGV. CDR3 bases: TGTGCCAGCAGCTTAGGTAGACAGGTCGGCTCTGGAAACACCATATATTTT. Protein sequence: CASSLGRQVGSGNTIYF.

The chain combines TRBV28 with TRBJ2-2, with 9 bases identical to TRBD1. Per germline, CDR1 MDHEN and CDR2 SYDVKM. This CDR3 has 15 residues. V lost 6 bases to trimming and J lost 4 bases; unmatched junction nucleotides: 6. The CDR3 coding sequence is TGTGCCAGCAGCCCCGGGACAGGGCCCACCGGGGAGCTGTTTTTT. It codes for CASSPGTGPTGELFF.

The rearrangement links TRBV9 to TRBJ1-2; D gene uncertain. CDR3 length: 16 residues. The germline V gene encodes CDR1 SGDLS and CDR2 YYNGEE. Trimming took 4 bases from V and 1 from J, leaving 17 bases between them. The CDR3 spells CASSPQVALNNYGYTF. For the CDR3, the DNA is TGTGCCAGCAGCCCTCAGGTGGCCCTTAATAACTATGGCTACACCTTC.

The V and J genes are TRBV30 and TRBJ2-3, with D possibly TRBD2 on 5 matching bases. The CDR3 contains 13 residues. Germline V gene data show CDR1 as GTSNPN and CDR2 as SVGIG (reference sequence). V lost 4 bases, J lost 0 bases, and 8 bases lay in between. CDR3 sequence: CAWIATSTDTQYF. In DNA form, the CDR3 reads TGTGCCTGGATAGCGACTAGCACAGATACGCAGTATTTT.

The genes are TRBV4-1 and TRBJ1-2; 7 nucleotides agree with TRBD1. CDR1 and CDR2 from the germline V gene are MGHRA and YSYEKL. V was pared by 1 base and J by 8 bases, with 10 bases of the junction left unmatched. There are 15 residues in the CDR3. CDR3 in DNA: TGCGCCAGCAGCCAAGTTACAGGGGAAATGGACGGCTACACCTTC. This codes for CASSQVTGEMDGYTF.

This clone showed up just once. The genes are TRBV18 and TRBJ2-1; TRBD2 matches at 15 bases. The CDR3 is 19 amino acids. The trim removed 3 bases at V and 0 bases at J, leaving 6 bases unmatched. Germline V gene data show CDR1 as KGHSH and CDR2 as LQKENI. The CDR3 region has the DNA TGTGCCAGCTCACCCCTTGGACTAGCGGGAGGGAGCTCCTACAATGAGCAGTTCTTC. Protein: CASSPLGLAGGSSYNEQFF.

This clone was counted between two and nine times. The V gene is TRBV6-6, the J gene TRBJ2-7; D ambiguous. The CDR3 runs 12 residues. Germline V lookup: CDR1 MNHNY, CDR2 SVGAGI (reference sequence). Trimming shortened V by 4 bases and J by 2 bases, and 6 bases separated the two germline ends. CDR3 sequence reads: CASSSLAYEQYF. The CDR3 coding sequence is TGTGCCAGCAGTTCCCTCGCCTACGAGCAGTACTTC.

J is TRBJ2-2 and V is TRBV2, with D tentatively TRBD2 (5 bases). CDR3 length: 13 amino acids. V was pared by 8 bases and J by 2 bases, with 9 bases between. The germline CDR1 and CDR2 sequences are SNHLY and FYNNEI. The CDR3 coding sequence is TGTGCCAGCGGAGGCCTTAACACCGGGGAGCTGTTTTTT. Encoded protein: CASGGLNTGELFF.

The chain carries TRBV7-6 and TRBJ2-3; D gene unclear. From germline, CDR1 is SGHVS and CDR2 FNYEAQ. The CDR3 extends over 13 amino acids. The V end lost 2 bases, the J end lost 4 bases, and 7 bases lay between the germline ends. The CDR3 protein is CASSLFIPDTQYF. Written as DNA, the CDR3 is TGTGCCAGCAGCTTATTTATCCCAGATACGCAGTATTTT.

The chain joins TRBV27 to TRBJ2-6, with 9 bases identical to TRBD1. V shed 4 bases, J shed 0 bases, and the junction held 13 bases outside the gene matches. Germline CDR1 MNHEY, CDR2 SMNVEV (reference sequence). The CDR3 contains 20 residues. The CDR3 region is CASSSLRTGVTTSGANVLTF. In DNA, the CDR3 is TGTGCCAGCAGTTCCCTTCGGACAGGGGTTACAACCTCTGGGGCCAACGTCCTGACTTTC.

The V call is TRBV15, the J call TRBJ2-7; D might be TRBD2 (5 bases). The length of the CDR3 is 12 residues. Per germline, CDR1 LNHNV and CDR2 YYDKDF (reference sequence). Trimming took off 5 bases at V and 5 bases at J, with 10 bases between the two ends. DNA of the CDR3: TGTGCCACCAGCCATTTACTAGACGAGCAGTACTTC. It specifies CATSHLLDEQYF.

The chain joins TRBV11-1 to TRBJ2-7; 8 positions agree with TRBD1. CDR3 length equals 17 residues. J lost 0 bases, V lost 5 bases, and 12 bases had no gene match. Germline V CDR1 and CDR2: SGHAT, FQDESV (reference sequence). The CDR3 is CASSLPGQGASSYEQYF. For the CDR3, the DNA is TGTGCCAGCAGCCTTCCCGGACAGGGCGCCAGCTCCTACGAGCAGTACTTC. Together with reference TRBV11-1 and TRBJ2-7, the CDR3 gives the full variable domain: EAEVAQSPRYKITEKSQAVAFWCDPISGHATLYWYRQILGQGPELLVQFQDESVVDDSQLPKDRFSAERLKGVDSTLKIQPAELGDSAMYLCASSLPGQGASSYEQYFGPGTRLTVT.

The chain combines TRBV7-9 with TRBJ1-2, with D maybe TRBD1 (5 bases). This CDR3 is built from 15 residues. V lost 1 base and J 4 bases, leaving 13 bases between the germline ends. Germline CDR1 and CDR2: SEHNR and FQNEAQ (reference sequence). CDR3 in amino acids: CASSLGGASVYGYTF. The DNA for the CDR3 is TGTGCCAGCAGCTTAGGTGGGGCGTCGGTCTATGGCTACACCTTC. Full variable domain (remainder filled in from reference TRBV7-9 and TRBJ1-2): DTGVSQNPRHKITKRGQNVTFRCDPISEHNRLYWYRQTLGQGPEFLTYFQNEAQLEKSRLLSDRFSAERPKGSFSTLEIQRTEQGDSAMYLCASSLGGASVYGYTFGSGTRLTVV.

The chain carries TRBV6-5 and TRBJ1-5; D perhaps matches TRBD1 (6 bases). The ends were cut back, 0 bases at V and 7 bases at J, with 13 bases in the middle. The CDR3 contains 15 residues. The germline CDR1 and CDR2 sequences are MNHEY and SVGAGI. The CDR3 spells CASSYSGHHGQPQHF. CDR3 DNA sequence: TGTGCCAGCAGTTACTCGGGACACCACGGGCAGCCCCAGCATTTT.

In this sample, this clone turned up many times. The chain joins TRBV5-4 to TRBJ2-3, with D possibly being TRBD2 (7 bases). V was shortened by 0 bases and J by 2 bases, with 10 bases between the two germline ends. This CDR3 spans 15 amino acids. The germline CDR1 and CDR2 sequences are SGHNT and YYREEE (reference sequence). The CDR3 bases are TGTGCCAGCAGCTTGGATCGGGGGGCCACAGATACGCAGTATTTT. As protein: CASSLDRGATDTQYF.

The chain recombines TRBV14 with TRBJ2-1, with D uncertain. V lost 3 bases, J lost 8 bases, and 17 bases lay in between. Germline CDR1 is SGHDN and CDR2 is FVKESK. The CDR3 is made up of 15 amino acids. The CDR3 here is CASSHAVGLLDEQFF. CDR3 in DNA: TGTGCCAGCAGCCACGCGGTAGGCCTCCTGGATGAGCAGTTCTTC.

The V and J genes are TRBV7-8 and TRBJ1-3; maybe TRBD1 (6 bases). The CDR3 spans 16 residues. Trimming cost V 0 bases and J 4 bases, with 13 bases left between them. CDR1 SGHVS and CDR2 FQNEAQ come from the germline V gene. The CDR3 sequence: CASSLALTGSGNTIYF. The CDR3 DNA sequence: TGTGCCAGCAGCTTAGCCCTTACAGGGTCCGGAAACACCATATATTTT.